The 17 T cell receptor beta chains presented below share a single source sample, sequenced in a study of beta chain features in type 1 diabetes. The entirety of the isolated RNA underwent reverse transcription, so expressed TCRB transcripts were sequenced. Method: immunoSEQ multiplex PCR; TCRdb's copy keeps in-frame clones and lacks some. The table lists under 550,000 clones, 9.5% to 12% of them singletons, with less than 0.06% in the top ten. Specimen: naive CD4+ T cells from blood. The receptors here all came from a woman younger than 35 in good health.

This chain joins TRBV7-3 and TRBJ2-7; D may correspond to TRBD1 or TRBD2 (5 bases each). The CDR3 runs to 13 residues. With 5 bases removed from V and 6 bases from J, the gap between germline ends came to 14 bases. In germline, CDR1 is SGHTA, CDR2 FQGTGA. CDR3 nucleotide sequence: TGTGCCAGCAGCCCCACCGGGGCAGGCGAGCAGTACTTC. Protein product: CASSPTGAGEQYF.

This rearrangement joins TRBV9 to TRBJ2-2, with a possible D match to TRBD1 (5 bases). V was cut by 4 bases and J by 4 bases, with 8 bases left in between. Germline assignment: CDR1 SGDLS and CDR2 YYNGEE. This CDR3 contains 13 residues. The CDR3 DNA follows: TGTGCCAGCAGCCTCAGGGTCACCGGGGAGCTGTTTTTT. Residues: CASSLRVTGELFF.

This clone was observed a few times. The J gene is TRBJ2-2, the V gene TRBV7-2, with no clear D. Germline CDR1 reads SGHTA; CDR2 reads FQGNSA. Trimming took off 1 base at V and 0 bases at J, with 3 bases between the two ends. This CDR3 is 14 amino acids long. The CDR3 sequence: CASSLDSNTGELFF. The CDR3 DNA reads TGTGCCAGCAGCTTAGATTCGAACACCGGGGAGCTGTTTTTT.

The rearrangement uses TRBV14 and TRBJ1-1; tentatively, D is TRBD1 (5 bases). The V end was cut by 2 bases, the J end by 2 bases, with 15 bases between. The CDR3 is 16 residues long. Germline V gene sequence: CDR1 SGHDN, CDR2 FVKESK. The DNA of the CDR3 is TGTGCCAGCAGCCAACGGGGGAAGAGACTAAACACTGAAGCTTTCTTT. Encoded protein: CASSQRGKRLNTEAFF.

This clone was seen more than once but under ten times. This chain joins TRBV7-2 and TRBJ2-5; no clear D gene. V dropped 1 base and J dropped 5 bases, with 8 bases sitting between them. The CDR3 runs 13 residues. Germline V CDR1 and CDR2: SGHTA, FQGNSA. The CDR3 spells CASSLGPLETQYF. The CDR3 DNA follows: TGTGCCAGCAGCTTAGGTCCGTTGGAGACCCAGTACTTC.

This clone was observed a handful of times. The CDR3 sequence: CASRWTGAYQPQHF. CDR3 coding DNA: TGTGCCAGTAGATGGACAGGGGCATATCAGCCCCAGCATTTT. J is TRBJ1-5 and V is TRBV19; 9 bases agree with TRBD1. The CDR3 runs to 14 residues. The ends lost 6 bases at V and 5 bases at J; junction bases unmatched: 5. CDR1 and CDR2 (germline): LNHDA, SQIVND (reference sequence).

The CDR3 coding sequence is TGTGCCAGCAGGGAGCGGGGTTCCGGGACGTTCTTC. As protein: CASRERGSGTFF. The chain is built from TRBV2 and TRBJ2-1, with 7 bases aligning to TRBD2. CDR1 SNHLY and CDR2 FYNNEI come from the germline V gene. CDR3 size: 12 residues. J was trimmed by 15 bases and V by 6 bases; bases with no gene match: 11.

The table lists this clone with a few counts. The chain carries TRBV7-9 and TRBJ1-5; possible D gene TRBD1, 5 bases. V lost 2 bases and J 6 bases, leaving 11 bases between the germline ends. Germline assignment: CDR1 SEHNR and CDR2 FQNEAQ (reference sequence). The CDR3 sequence is 14 residues long. CDR3 DNA: TGTGCCAGCAGCTTATCGGCGGGGGGTCAGCCCCAGCATTTT. Its translation is CASSLSAGGQPQHF.

This clone turned up a few times. The J gene is TRBJ1-2, the V gene TRBV6-5; 8 nucleotides agree with TRBD1. V lost 6 bases and J lost 4; bases outside the gene matches: 7. The CDR3 has 14 amino acids. Germline lookup yields CDR1 MNHEY and CDR2 SVGAGI. The CDR3 sequence is CASSRTGPGYGYTF. CDR3 bases: TGTGCCAGCAGCAGGACAGGGCCCGGCTATGGCTACACCTTC.

The gene calls are TRBV9 and TRBJ2-2; 7 nucleotides line up with TRBD1. J was trimmed by 5 bases and V by 0 bases; bases with no gene match: 4. The germline V gene encodes CDR1 SGDLS and CDR2 YYNGEE. CDR3 length equals 15 residues. This chain's CDR3 is CASSVGQGETGELFF. The CDR3 DNA sequence: TGTGCCAGCAGCGTAGGACAGGGAGAAACCGGGGAGCTGTTTTTT. The whole variable domain, filled in from reference TRBV9 and TRBJ2-2, reads DSGVTQTPKHLITATGQRVTLRCSPRSGDLSVYWYQQSLDQGLQFLIQYYNGEERAKGNILERFSAQQFPDLHSELNLSSLELGDSALYFCASSVGQGETGELFFGEGSRLTVL.

This rearrangement joins TRBV9 to TRBJ2-5; 8 positions agree with TRBD2. The CDR3 sequence is 19 residues long. Germline V gives CDR1 SGDLS, CDR2 YYNGEE. J lost 2 bases, V lost 0 bases, and 15 bases had no gene match. The CDR3: CASSVAGGQKGGGQETQYF. The CDR3 DNA sequence: TGTGCCAGCAGCGTAGCGGGAGGGCAGAAGGGTGGAGGACAAGAGACCCAGTACTTC.

A few counts support this clone. V usage is TRBV7-9 and J usage is TRBJ1-2; D possibly corresponds to TRBD1 (5 bases). Germline assignment: CDR1 SEHNR and CDR2 FQNEAQ (reference sequence). Deletions cut 5 bases from V and 4 bases from J, with 11 bases between. This CDR3 is 13 amino acids long. The CDR3 is CASSRRESYGYTF. DNA of the CDR3: TGTGCCAGCAGCCGCAGGGAGAGCTATGGCTACACCTTC. Full variable domain (missing parts from reference TRBV7-9 and TRBJ1-2): DTGVSQNPRHKITKRGQNVTFRCDPISEHNRLYWYRQTLGQGPEFLTYFQNEAQLEKSRLLSDRFSAERPKGSFSTLEIQRTEQGDSAMYLCASSRRESYGYTFGSGTRLTVV.

The rearrangement uses TRBV7-2 and TRBJ2-5; possibly TRBD1 or TRBD2 for D (7 bases each). CDR3 length: 15 residues. V shed 7 bases and J shed 5 bases, with 20 bases lying between them. CDR1 is SGHTA, CDR2 FQGNSA, per germline. CDR3 region: CASTGRGLPGETQYF. In DNA form, the CDR3 reads TGTGCCAGCACGGGGAGGGGGCTCCCAGGGGAGACCCAGTACTTC.

This clone was observed a few times. The chain combines TRBV9 with TRBJ2-1, with D perhaps being TRBD1 or TRBD2 (5 bases each). The CDR3 has 15 amino acids. Germline CDR1 and CDR2: SGDLS and YYNGEE. With 3 bases removed from V and 11 bases from J, the gap between germline ends came to 21 bases. CDR3 sequence reads: CASSAEADTGGQQFF. CDR3 coding DNA: TGTGCCAGCAGCGCCGAAGCGGACACGGGTGGGCAGCAGTTCTTC.

The chain recombines TRBV6-5 with TRBJ1-4; D ambiguous. Germline V gives CDR1 MNHEY, CDR2 SVGAGI. CDR3 length: 14 amino acids. V lost 6 bases and J 6 bases, leaving 14 bases between the germline ends. CDR3 residues: CASSSTGRDEKLFF. The CDR3, as DNA: TGTGCCAGCAGCTCCACCGGGCGAGATGAAAAACTGTTTTTT.

The chain links TRBV29-1 to TRBJ2-3; D could derive from TRBD1 or TRBD2 (6 bases each). Trimming took off 6 bases at V and 4 bases at J, with 23 bases between the two ends. Germline CDR1 is SQVTM and CDR2 is ANQGSEA. The CDR3 sequence is 16 residues long. The CDR3 DNA reads as TGCAGCGTCACTCCGAGGGGCAGGGGAGGTCCAGATACGCAGTATTTT. It yields the protein CSVTPRGRGGPDTQYF.

The chain uses TRBV2 and TRBJ1-4; no firm D call. Trimming pared 6 bases from V and 4 bases from J, leaving 15 bases between. The germline V gene encodes CDR1 SNHLY and CDR2 FYNNEI. The CDR3 is 15 amino acids. The DNA for the CDR3 is TGTGCCAGCAGCCCTCGGCCCGCGTTTAATGAAAAACTGTTTTTT. Protein sequence: CASSPRPAFNEKLFF.